This TCR beta chain was documented in a study of blood T cells in healthy people across ages. For the study at large: There was about one barcoded beta molecule captured by template switching per two T cells.

Germline V gene sequence: CDR1 SNHLY, CDR2 FYNNEI. The CDR3 has 13 residues. With 6 bases removed from V and 3 bases from J, the gap between germline ends came to 11 bases. Alongside a J-beta primer mix, a sample-barcoded 5' primer served in a second PCR lasting roughly 7 to 12 cycles. TCRdb ran MiXCR on the 5' RACE reads and lists one entry per CDR3 protein. The profile shows around 800,000 distinct CDR3 sequences, about 42% of them singletons. General study findings and limits: Observed TCR beta diversity per million T cells went down as age went up. This fall followed a roughly linear course with age. When set beside aged donors, long-lived donors presented more naive CD4+ cells and higher diversity.

This clonotype was counted a few times. Its antigen is unknown. The receptor was isolated from a man between 60 and 75 years old in good health. Sequencing used blood. The chain links TRBV2 to TRBJ1-2, with D possibly TRBD1 on 6 matching bases. Written as DNA, the CDR3 is TGTGCCAGCAGGGGGGGCGAGTACTATGGCTACACCTTC. Its protein product is CASRGGEYYGYTF. The whole variable domain, filled in from reference TRBV2 and TRBJ1-2, reads EPEVTQTPSHQVTQMGQEVILRCVPISNHLYFYWYRQILGQKVEFLVSFYNNEISEKSEIFDDQFSVERPDGSNFTLKIRSTKLEDSAMYFCASRGGEYYGYTFGSGTRLTVV.